The rows below give T cell receptor beta chains drawn from one sample of a study. TCRdb itself ran the RT-PCR reads through MiXCR, one entry per CDR3 protein. The repertoire consists of 650,000 to 800,000 distinct CDR3 sequences, with 13% to 15% occurring once and the leading ten covering around 3.3%. Sequenced: memory CD4+ T cells from blood. These receptors originate from a female donor in good health, serving as a healthy control. The CDR3 runs from the conserved cysteine through the conserved F or W. A D gene is named only where the DNA matches it firmly. Clone size is shown for a subset of rows, as once, few, many or a class of expanded clone.

.	many	TRBV20-1	TRBJ1-2	TGCAGTGCTAGAGTAGGGGCCTTTGGCTACACCTTC	CSARVGAFGYTF
.	few	TRBV7-8	TRBJ2-5	TGTGCCAGCAGCTTAGCGCAGGGGGCCCGGGGGGGCCTGGAGGAGACCCAGTACTTC	CASSLAQGARGGLEETQYF
TRBD2	.	TRBV12-3/TRBV12-4	TRBJ2-3	TGTGCCAGCAGTTTAACCCCGGGAGGAACAGATACGCAGTATTTT	CASSLTPGGTDTQYF
.	.	TRBV7-7	TRBJ2-7	TGTGCCAGCAGCTTCGGGGTGGACTCTTCCTACGAGCAGTACTTC	CASSFGVDSSYEQYF
TRBD2	few	TRBV7-2	TRBJ2-7	TGTGCCAGCAGCTTCGGGACTAGCGGGTTCTACGAGCAGTACTTC	CASSFGTSGFYEQYF
.	many	TRBV10-3	TRBJ2-3	TGTGCCATCAGTGACCTGATCCGTGGCACAGATACGCAGTATTTT	CAISDLIRGTDTQYF
.	few	TRBV7-9	TRBJ1-1	TGTGCCAGCAGCGCCACACCGAACACTGAAGCTTTCTTT	CASSATPNTEAFF
.	few	TRBV20-1	TRBJ1-5	TGCAGTGCTCCTGTGGAGGGTAATCAGCCCCAGCATTTT	CSAPVEGNQPQHF
.	many	TRBV5-1	TRBJ2-7	TGCGCCAGCGCCCGGGACTCTGACTCCTACGAGCAGTACTTC	CASARDSDSYEQYF
.	few	TRBV9	TRBJ2-5	TGTGCCAGCAGCAAAGAGGGTCGGAACCGAGGGGAGACCCAGTACTTC	CASSKEGRNRGETQYF
TRBD2	.	TRBV20-1	TRBJ2-7	TGCAGTGCCCGTTTTGGGGCGGGAGAGTACGAGCAGTACTTC	CSARFGAGEYEQYF
.	.	TRBV7-9	TRBJ2-1	TGTGCCAGCAGCCTGAGCGGCCTGAAGGATGAGCAGTTCTTC	CASSLSGLKDEQFF
.	.	TRBV12-3/TRBV12-4	TRBJ1-3	TGTGCCAGCAGTTTACTAGGGCATGGAAACACCATATATTTT	CASSLLGHGNTIYF
TRBD2	many	TRBV20-1	TRBJ2-1	TGCAGTGCTAGGGGTAGCGGGAGAATATACAATGAGCAGTTCTTC	CSARGSGRIYNEQFF
.	many	TRBV20-1	TRBJ1-6	TGCAGTGCTTTCCGGGACGATAATTCACCCCTCCACTTT	CSAFRDDNSPLHF
.	many	TRBV5-1	TRBJ1-2	TGCGCCAGCAGGGACAGTTTGCAACTTGATGGCTACACCTTC	CASRDSLQLDGYTF
.	.	TRBV7-3	TRBJ1-1	TGTGCCAGCAGCCAGGGAGCTGAAGCTTTCTTT	CASSQGAEAFF
.	.	TRBV4-2	TRBJ1-2	TGTGCCAGCAGCCCCCTTCCGGACAGCATGTATGGCTACACCTTC	CASSPLPDSMYGYTF
TRBD1	few	TRBV20-1	TRBJ1-2	TGCAGTGCTAGCCGGACAGGGGCGAGCTACACCTTC	CSASRTGASYTF
.	many	TRBV12-3/TRBV12-4	TRBJ1-6	TGTGCCAGCAGAATCAGTAATTCACCCCTCCACTTT	CASRISNSPLHF
.	.	TRBV7-9	TRBJ2-7	TGTGCCAGCAGCGGGGGAAGGGGATCCTACGAGCAGTACTTC	CASSGGRGSYEQYF
.	few	TRBV15	TRBJ2-1	TGTGCCACCAGCGGGGGTCTTACCTACAATGAGCAGTTCTTC	CATSGGLTYNEQFF
TRBD1	.	TRBV29-1	TRBJ2-7	TGCAGCGTACAGGGGGCAAACGAGCAGTACTTC	CSVQGANEQYF
.	.	TRBV27	TRBJ2-7	TGTGCCAGCAGCCAGAGGGGATCCTACGAGCAGTACTTC	CASSQRGSYEQYF
.	many	TRBV5-1	TRBJ2-1	TGCGCCAGCAGCTTGGCCACGGACGACAATGAGCAGTTCTTC	CASSLATDDNEQFF
TRBD2	many	TRBV29-1	TRBJ2-3	TGCAGCGTTAATGGAGCGGGAGGGGGGACAGATACGCAGTATTTT	CSVNGAGGGTDTQYF
TRBD2	.	TRBV12-3/TRBV12-4	TRBJ2-1	TGTGCCAGCAGCACCGGGACTAGCGGGAGTCGGTCCTACAATGAGCAGTTCTTC	CASSTGTSGSRSYNEQFF
.	many	TRBV7-6	TRBJ2-3	TGTGCCAGCAGTAACAGGGAAGATACGCAGTATTTT	CASSNREDTQYF
.	few	TRBV28	TRBJ2-1	TGTGCCAGCAGAATTACTGAGAATGAGCAGTTCTTC	CASRITENEQFF
.	many	TRBV20-1	TRBJ2-5	TGCAGTGCTAGAGACCAGGGTCCGGGTTTGGAGACCCAGTACTTC	CSARDQGPGLETQYF
.	many	TRBV5-6	TRBJ2-4	TGTGCCAGCAGCCCTGGACGGCAGGGTGGTCAGTACTTC	CASSPGRQGGQYF
.	.	TRBV6-4	TRBJ1-2	TGTGCCAGCAGCGGGGACGGTTTTGGTGGGTACACCTTC	CASSGDGFGGYTF
TRBD2	many	TRBV20-1	TRBJ2-7	TGCAGTGCTAGAGACCCGAACGGGAGGGTGGGCGAGCAGTACTTC	CSARDPNGRVGEQYF
TRBD1	few	TRBV24-1	TRBJ1-2	TGTGCCACCAGTACGACAGGGGAATATGGCTACACCTTC	CATSTTGEYGYTF
.	many	TRBV10-3	TRBJ1-4	TGTGCCATCAGTGAGGGGCTCGGCGTTAATGAAAAACTGTTTTTT	CAISEGLGVNEKLFF
.	many	TRBV5-1	TRBJ2-3	TGCGCCAGCAGCACCAGGACAGAGAGCACAGATACGCAGTATTTT	CASSTRTESTDTQYF
TRBD1	many	TRBV29-1	TRBJ2-1	TGCAGCGTTGAATGGACAGGGGGTTTAGGGCAGTTCTTC	CSVEWTGGLGQFF
TRBD1	many	TRBV5-1	TRBJ2-5	TGCGCCAGCAGCTTGATGACAGGGGAAGAGACCCAGTACTTC	CASSLMTGEETQYF
.	.	TRBV3-1	TRBJ2-7	TGTGCCAGCAGCTCACGGACGGAGAATCCCTACGAGCAGTACTTC	CASSSRTENPYEQYF
.	few	TRBV6-5	TRBJ2-3	TGTGCCAGCAGTTACTCGCGACCCAGCACAGATACGCAGTATTTT	CASSYSRPSTDTQYF
.	.	TRBV3-1	TRBJ1-4	TGTGCCAGCAAGGGGGGGGATGAAAAACTGTTTTTT	CASKGGDEKLFF
TRBD1	.	TRBV20-1	TRBJ2-5	TGCAGTGTATACGGGACAGGCCAAGAGACCCAGTACTTC	CSVYGTGQETQYF
.	.	TRBV5-1	TRBJ1-3	TGCGCCAGCAGCTTGGGGACAGATACTGGAAACACCATATATTTT	CASSLGTDTGNTIYF
.	few	TRBV20-1	TRBJ1-5	TGCAGTGCTAGGGCGGACATAAATTGGAATCAGCCCCAGCATTTT	CSARADINWNQPQHF
TRBD2	many	TRBV6-5	TRBJ2-1	TGTGCCAGCAGTTCCCGTCCAGCGGGATTGTTCTTC	CASSSRPAGLFF
.	.	TRBV18	TRBJ2-5	TGTGCCAGCTCACCTTCGGGGCCTCAAGAGACCCAGTACTTC	CASSPSGPQETQYF
TRBD2	few	TRBV20-1	TRBJ2-7	TGCAGTGCAACGATAGCGGGAGGGGCCTACGAGCAGTACTTC	CSATIAGGAYEQYF
TRBD1	.	TRBV7-9	TRBJ1-2	TGTGCCAGCAGCCGGGACAGGGGGTCCCTCTATGGCTACACCTTC	CASSRDRGSLYGYTF